This T cell receptor beta chain was sequenced during a study of memory CD4+ T cells and cytomegalovirus serostatus. Study overall: This sample comes from healthy Belgian adults, roughly 9 CMV seropositive, under 25 seronegative.

Single viable CD3+CD4+CD8-CD45RO+ cells were sorted as the memory CD4+ T cells. CD4+ T cells were isolated by positive magnetic selection. In the source study's methods: After removing out-of-frame reads, around 2,100,000 distinct TCRbeta sequences remained. The protocol was immunoSEQ multiplex PCR, while the TCRdb copy is restricted to in-frame clones and leaves out a portion. The DNA was the basis for D and trimming; V, J and clone size are from that table. The profile shows around 38,000 clones, over 60% of them singletons. Study-wide results and limits: Suggested: most of the CMV-linked TCR signature lies in CD4+ memory cells.

Of note for this clone: What it binds is not known.

This TCR derives from an adult in good health and CMV-seronegative. Sequencing was carried out using memory CD4+ T cells from blood.

CDR3 in DNA: TGTGCCAGCAGCTCCCGGGAAGGGACCGGGGAGCTGTTTTTT. Amino acid sequence: CASSSREGTGELFF. The chain links TRBV6-5 to TRBJ2-2; maybe TRBD2 (5 bases). This CDR3 is built from 14 residues. The V end was cut by 6 bases, the J end by 5 bases, with 13 bases between. The germline gives CDR1 MNHEY, CDR2 SVGAGI.